These 5 T cell receptor beta chains were sequenced from one sample in a study of cytomegalovirus exposure and HLA in healthy donors. PCR involved 60 Vbeta and 13 Jbeta primers. Repertoires were generated with immunoSEQ multiplex PCR, while TCRdb's copy carries only in-frame clones and drops some. The table includes some 130,000 clones, under 85% detected once. The sequenced sample consisted of PBMCs. The source of these receptors is a man aged 18 to 30 in good health and CMV-seronegative.

V usage is TRBV6-4 and J usage is TRBJ2-2; maybe TRBD2 (6 bases). V shed 5 bases and J shed 5 bases, with 12 bases lying between them. The CDR3 covers 14 residues. Germline V gene sequence: CDR1 MRHNA, CDR2 SNTAGT. CDR3 sequence: CASSRDLETGELFF. In DNA, the CDR3 is TGTGCCAGCAGTAGGGACTTGGAGACCGGGGAGCTGTTTTTT.

V usage is TRBV7-8 and J usage is TRBJ1-1; 8 bases fit TRBD1. Losses at the gene ends were 6 bases for V and 10 bases for J; bases not matched to a gene: 4. The germline gives CDR1 SGHVS, CDR2 FQNEAQ. This CDR3 comprises 11 residues. CDR3 in amino acids: CASSYRGGAFF. DNA for the CDR3: TGTGCCAGCAGTTACAGGGGGGGAGCTTTCTTT.

The chain carries TRBV6-4 and TRBJ2-1; 8 nucleotides match TRBD2. The CDR3 is 15 residues long. In germline, CDR1 is MRHNA, CDR2 SNTAGT. V lost 5 bases, J lost 3 bases, and 6 bases stayed unmatched. CDR3 in amino acids: CASSPLAGGYNEQFF. The DNA of the CDR3 is TGTGCCAGCAGTCCTCTGGCGGGGGGCTACAATGAGCAGTTCTTC.

The CDR3 region is CASSQDEGGDGYGYTF. CDR3 DNA: TGCGCCAGCAGCCAAGATGAGGGTGGCGACGGCTATGGCTACACCTTC. The chain employs TRBV4-3 and TRBJ1-2; no reliable D call. The CDR3 is 16 amino acids. Between the trimmed V and J ends, which lost 0 bases and 4 bases, there was a span of 15 bases. The germline CDR1 and CDR2 sequences are LGHNA and YSLEER.

This clone was seen a few times. This sequence joins TRBV5-1 and TRBJ2-7; TRBD1 matches 8 bases. The CDR3 has 15 residues. Germline V CDR1 and CDR2: SGHRS, YFSETQ. Trimming removed 4 bases from V and 6 bases from J; junction bases left unmatched: 12. The CDR3 DNA reads TGCGCCAGCAGCGATCGACAGGGGAACTTGGGCGAGCAGTACTTC. It is translated as CASSDRQGNLGEQYF.